These 9 T cell receptor beta chains came from one sample sequenced in a study of blood T cell repertoires in COVID-19. Repertoires were generated with immunoSEQ multiplex PCR, while TCRdb's copy carries only in-frame clones and drops some. The sample lists approximately 490,000 clones; approximately 91% were seen once. The material sequenced was PBMCs or T cells enriched from blood (not recorded which). These receptors were collected from a woman in her sixties who had recovered from COVID-19.

The chain employs TRBV30 and TRBJ1-5; D is possibly TRBD1 (6 bases). The ends were cut back, 2 bases at V and 4 bases at J, with 15 bases in the middle. The CDR3 runs 15 residues. Germline V gene lookup returns CDR1 GTSNPN and CDR2 SVGIG (reference sequence). In DNA form, the CDR3 reads TGTGCCTGGAGTTTACAGGGCTTTTGGAATCAGCCCCAGCATTTT. It translates to CAWSLQGFWNQPQHF.

The gene calls are TRBV27 and TRBJ2-1; D gene uncertain. The CDR3 sequence is 14 residues long. Trimming shortened V by 6 bases and J by 0 bases, and 9 bases separated the two germline ends. CDR1 is MNHEY, CDR2 SMNVEV, per germline (reference sequence). This CDR3 is CASSPGSSYNEQFF. CDR3 nucleotide sequence: TGTGCCAGCAGCCCTGGCAGCTCCTACAATGAGCAGTTCTTC.

V and J are TRBV5-1 and TRBJ1-1; D remains ambiguous. CDR1 SGHRS and CDR2 YFSETQ come from the germline V gene. The CDR3 loop spans 15 amino acids. Between the trimmed V and J ends, which lost 2 bases and 4 bases, there was a span of 15 bases. This CDR3 is CASSFYGVLSTEAFF. CDR3 in DNA: TGCGCCAGCAGCTTCTACGGGGTTTTGAGCACTGAAGCTTTCTTT.

The chain combines TRBV4-1 with TRBJ1-5; 11 nucleotides agree with TRBD1. V shed 0 bases and J 2 bases; nucleotides not matched to a gene: 3. CDR3 length equals 17 residues. CDR1 and CDR2 (germline): MGHRA, YSYEKL. The CDR3 loop reads CASSQEGTGGGNQPQHF. The CDR3 DNA reads as TGCGCCAGCAGCCAAGAGGGGACAGGGGGTGGCAATCAGCCCCAGCATTTT.

The rearrangement joins TRBV27 to TRBJ2-7; TRBD2 aligns across 10 bases. Germline CDR1 MNHEY, CDR2 SMNVEV (reference sequence). The CDR3 is 16 residues long. With 1 base clipped from V and 3 bases from J, the junction kept 6 bases outside the gene matches. The CDR3 protein is CASSLLGLAEDYEQYF. The DNA for the CDR3 is TGTGCCAGCAGTTTATTAGGACTAGCGGAGGACTACGAGCAGTACTTC.

This clone came up a few times. The V call is TRBV19, the J call TRBJ2-1, with 7 bases aligning to TRBD2. Germline CDR1 LNHDA, CDR2 SQIVND (reference sequence). CDR3 length: 16 amino acids. Trimming removed 0 bases from V and 2 bases from J; junction bases left unmatched: 4. CDR3 region: CASSIDWAGAYNEQFF. CDR3 nucleotides: TGTGCCAGTAGTATAGATTGGGCGGGAGCCTACAATGAGCAGTTCTTC.

V usage is TRBV5-5 and J usage is TRBJ1-1; 7 nucleotides match TRBD1. Losses at the gene ends were 3 bases for V and 1 base for J; bases not matched to a gene: 15. Germline CDR1 and CDR2: SGHKS and YYEKEE (reference sequence). This CDR3 is 18 amino acids long. For the CDR3, the DNA is TGTGCCAGCAGCTACTGGAGGACTAACAGGGGATCGAACACTGAAGCTTTCTTT. Translated, it gives CASSYWRTNRGSNTEAFF.

This clone has only one observation. The chain uses TRBV29-1 and TRBJ2-1; 7 bases align to TRBD1. V lost 5 bases and J lost 3; bases outside the gene matches: 7. Germline V gene lookup returns CDR1 SQVTM and CDR2 ANQGSEA. There are 14 residues in the CDR3. CDR3 region: CSVRDRKLYNEQFF. The CDR3 nucleotides read TGCAGCGTTAGGGACAGAAAGCTCTACAATGAGCAGTTCTTC.

The gene calls are TRBV7-2 and TRBJ2-1; 11 bases map to TRBD2. V was pared by 5 bases and J by 7 bases, with 7 bases of the junction left unmatched. CDR3 size: 15 residues. Germline V gene lookup returns CDR1 SGHTA and CDR2 FQGNSA. The CDR3 reads CASSISGGARNEQFF. In DNA, the CDR3 is TGTGCCAGCAGCATTAGCGGGGGGGCGCGTAATGAGCAGTTCTTC.